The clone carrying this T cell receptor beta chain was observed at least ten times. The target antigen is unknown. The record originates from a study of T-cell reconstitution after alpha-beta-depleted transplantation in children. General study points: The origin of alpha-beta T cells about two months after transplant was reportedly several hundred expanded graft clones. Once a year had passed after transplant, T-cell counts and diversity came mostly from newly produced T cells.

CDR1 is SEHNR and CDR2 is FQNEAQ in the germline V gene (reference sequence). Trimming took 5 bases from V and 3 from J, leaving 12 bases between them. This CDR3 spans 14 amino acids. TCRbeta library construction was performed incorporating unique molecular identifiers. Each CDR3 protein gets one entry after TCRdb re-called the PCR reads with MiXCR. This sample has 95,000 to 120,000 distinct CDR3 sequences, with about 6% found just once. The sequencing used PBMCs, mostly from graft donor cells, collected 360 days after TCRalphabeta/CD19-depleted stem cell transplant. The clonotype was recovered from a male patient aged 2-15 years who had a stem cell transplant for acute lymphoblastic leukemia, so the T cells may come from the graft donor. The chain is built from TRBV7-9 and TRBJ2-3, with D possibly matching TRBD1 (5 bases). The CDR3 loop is CASSGHRFTDTQYF. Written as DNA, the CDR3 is TGTGCCAGCAGCGGACACAGGTTTACAGATACGCAGTATTTT.